The 18 T cell receptor beta chains reported below all come from one sample, sequenced in a study of CD8 T cells in Susac syndrome. Random hexamers served to reverse transcribe about 0.5 to 1 ug RNA. TCRdb reprocessed the immunoSEQ multiplex PCR reads with MiXCR, giving one entry per CDR3 protein. The sample records about 150,000 distinct CDR3 sequences, 94% being singletons. The sequencing sample was made of CD8+ T cells from PBMCs. The source of these receptors is a human donor with multiple sclerosis.

The CDR3 DNA reads as TGTGCCAGTAGTATAGCTCTCTACCAAGAGACCCAGTACTTC. Protein: CASSIALYQETQYF. V and J are TRBV19 and TRBJ2-5; D remains unclear. The CDR3 contains 14 residues. Germline V CDR1 and CDR2: LNHDA, SQIVND (reference sequence). Trimming pared 1 base from V and 0 bases from J, leaving 6 bases between.

CDR3 residues: CASSYKAGQGRSYEQYF. The CDR3 coding sequence is TGTGCCAGCAGTTACAAAGCCGGACAGGGAAGATCCTACGAGCAGTACTTC. V and J are TRBV12-3 or TRBV12-4 and TRBJ2-7, with TRBD1 matching over 8 bases. This CDR3 comprises 17 residues. Trimming at V came to 4 bases and at J to 1 base, leaving 12 bases not matched to a gene.

This clonotype was counted a single time. The chain couples TRBV9 to TRBJ2-5; D possibly matches TRBD1 or TRBD2 (5 bases each). V shed 2 bases and J shed 4 bases, with 12 bases lying between them. Germline loops: CDR1 SGDLS, CDR2 YYNGEE. CDR3 length: 14 residues. Written as DNA, the CDR3 is TGTGCCAGCAGCGTGGGGGATGTTGGAGAGACCCAGTACTTC. Amino acids: CASSVGDVGETQYF. The entire variable domain, with the rest obtained from reference TRBV9 and TRBJ2-5, is as follows: DSGVTQTPKHLITATGQRVTLRCSPRSGDLSVYWYQQSLDQGLQFLIQYYNGEERAKGNILERFSAQQFPDLHSELNLSSLELGDSALYFCASSVGDVGETQYFGPGTRLLVL.

The chain recombines TRBV9 with TRBJ1-2; tentatively, D is TRBD1 (6 bases). The V gene lost 3 bases and the J gene lost 8 bases, with 14 bases spanning the gap. CDR1 is SGDLS, CDR2 YYNGEE, per germline. The CDR3 is made up of 13 amino acids. CDR3 DNA: TGTGCCAGCAGCGCAGGGACATTTGGAGGCTACACCTTC. It encodes CASSAGTFGGYTF.

The chain uses TRBV15 and TRBJ2-1; 7 nucleotides align to TRBD2. Germline assignment: CDR1 LNHNV and CDR2 YYDKDF (reference sequence). The CDR3 covers 17 residues. Trimming took 5 bases from V and 0 from J; bases not matched to a gene: 10. CDR3 bases: TGTGCCACCAGCCCCCTAGCAAGCGGGGCCTCCTACAATGAGCAGTTCTTC. Translation gives CATSPLASGASYNEQFF.

The chain joins TRBV7-9 to TRBJ2-1; the match to TRBD1 covers 7 bases. With 5 bases clipped from V and 4 bases from J, the junction kept 11 bases outside the gene matches. The CDR3 sequence is 16 residues long. The germline V gene has CDR1 SEHNR and CDR2 FQNEAQ (reference sequence). CDR3 in amino acids: CASSPREDRSYNEQFF. CDR3 sequence (DNA): TGTGCCAGCAGCCCCCGAGAGGACAGGTCTTACAATGAGCAGTTCTTC.

This chain connects TRBV27 to TRBJ2-5; D is uncertain. Germline V CDR1 and CDR2: MNHEY, SMNVEV (reference sequence). The V gene lost 8 bases and the J gene lost 3 bases, with 7 bases spanning the gap. The CDR3 spans 11 residues. CDR3 DNA sequence: TGTGCCAGCGGCATAAAAGAGACCCAGTACTTC. Protein: CASGIKETQYF.

This chain uses TRBV6-2 or TRBV6-3 with TRBJ2-7, with D perhaps assigned TRBD1 or TRBD2 (6 bases each). V lost 2 bases and J lost 3, with 11 bases in between. The CDR3 is made up of 14 amino acids. Looked up from germline, CDR1 is MNHEY and CDR2 is SVGEGT. The CDR3 sequence is CASSYKGGYYEQYF. The CDR3 region has the DNA TGTGCCAGCAGTTACAAAGGGGGGTACTACGAGCAGTACTTC.

The J gene is TRBJ2-1, the V gene TRBV20-1; D is unresolved. Germline V gene lookup returns CDR1 DFQATT and CDR2 SNEGSKA (reference sequence). The CDR3 extends over 13 amino acids. Trimming stripped 0 bases from V and 5 bases from J, with 8 bases between. CDR3 region: CSARDAGDNEQFF. The CDR3 bases are TGCAGTGCTAGAGACGCAGGAGACAATGAGCAGTTCTTC.

The rearrangement uses TRBV12-3 or TRBV12-4 and TRBJ1-5; possibly TRBD1 for D (5 bases). This CDR3 has 11 amino acids. Deletions cut 7 bases from V and 9 bases from J, with 10 bases between. CDR3 in DNA: TGTGCCAGCACCTCGGGGGGGCCCCAGCATTTT. Amino acid sequence: CASTSGGPQHF.

The chain joins TRBV20-1 to TRBJ1-1; no clear D gene. Germline V gene lookup returns CDR1 DFQATT and CDR2 SNEGSKA (reference sequence). The CDR3 contains 10 residues. V lost 6 bases, J lost 11 bases, and 13 bases lay in between. The CDR3 region has the DNA TGCAGTGCCAGTGTAGGGCCCGCTTTCTTT. This codes for CSASVGPAFF.

J is TRBJ2-7 and V is TRBV5-6; no clear D gene. The CDR3 is made up of 14 amino acids. Germline lookup yields CDR1 SGHDT and CDR2 YYEEEE. Between the trimmed V and J ends, which lost 0 bases and 3 bases, there was a span of 10 bases. The CDR3 coding sequence is TGTGCCAGCAGCTTGGGCAGTTCCAACTACGAGCAGTACTTC. Amino acids: CASSLGSSNYEQYF.

V usage is TRBV9 and J usage is TRBJ2-1, with no clear D. The CDR3 totals 14 residues. Germline V gene sequence: CDR1 SGDLS, CDR2 YYNGEE. V lost 4 bases and J 7 bases, leaving 15 bases between the germline ends. For the CDR3, the DNA is TGTGCCAGCAGCCCAGATGGCCTCGGGAATGAGCAGTTCTTC. Translated: CASSPDGLGNEQFF.

This chain joins TRBV15 and TRBJ1-1, with a tentative D call TRBD1 (6 bases). The germline V gene has CDR1 LNHNV and CDR2 YYDKDF (reference sequence). The CDR3 has 15 amino acids. V was cut by 3 bases and J by 4 bases, with 15 bases left in between. The CDR3 here is CATSSFQGTATEAFF. The CDR3 DNA reads TGTGCCACCAGCAGTTTCCAGGGGACGGCCACTGAAGCTTTCTTT.

This clonotype was picked up a small number of times. The chain joins TRBV5-6 to TRBJ1-1; no definite D call. CDR1 and CDR2 (germline): SGHDT, YYEEEE. The CDR3 has 13 amino acids. V shed 5 bases and J shed 2 bases, with 10 bases lying between them. The chain's CDR3 is CASSPDGNTEAFF. DNA of the CDR3: TGTGCCAGCAGTCCCGACGGAAACACTGAAGCTTTCTTT.

The chain couples TRBV15 to TRBJ2-7; D is perhaps TRBD1 (6 bases). There are 15 residues in the CDR3. Per the germline V gene, CDR1 is LNHNV and CDR2 is YYDKDF (reference sequence). V was shortened by 3 bases and J by 7 bases, with 19 bases between the two germline ends. CDR3 protein: CATSRELRQVWEQYF. DNA for the CDR3: TGTGCCACCAGCAGGGAATTAAGACAGGTTTGGGAGCAGTACTTC.

The genes are TRBV15 and TRBJ1-5; D not certain. Germline-derived CDR1 and CDR2 are LNHNV and YYDKDF (reference sequence). Trimming removed 0 bases at V and 0 bases at J, with 12 bases between. The CDR3 runs to 17 residues. The CDR3 is CATSRDRVRYSNQPQHF. CDR3 nucleotides: TGTGCCACCAGCAGAGACCGGGTCCGGTATAGCAATCAGCCCCAGCATTTT.

The chain combines TRBV6-1 with TRBJ1-2, with TRBD1 matching over 9 bases. The CDR3 has 15 residues. Germline values: CDR1 MNHNS, CDR2 SASEGT. The V and J ends lost 0 bases and 4 bases, in that order; junction bases with no gene match: 3. DNA for the CDR3: TGTGCCAGCAGTGAAGCCGAGACAGGGGGCTATGGCTACACCTTC. Translation gives CASSEAETGGYGYTF.